The 30 T cell receptor beta chains below all came from one sample that was sequenced in a study of blood T cell repertoires in COVID-19. Assay: immunoSEQ multiplex PCR; the TCRdb copy retains only in-frame clones and omits some. Of about 220,000 clones listed, 70% to 90% are singletons. The sample taken for sequencing was peripheral blood. The receptors originated from a man between 35 and 55 years old with acute or convalescent COVID-19.

The chain has TRBV10-3 and TRBJ1-2; D is unclear. CDR1 and CDR2 (germline): ENHRY, SYGVKD. This CDR3 comprises 13 residues. The V end lost 10 bases, the J end lost 3 bases, and 15 bases lay between the germline ends. The CDR3 loop is CATRAPGDYGYTF. CDR3 nucleotide sequence: TGTGCCACCCGGGCGCCCGGGGACTATGGCTACACCTTC.

The CDR3 nucleotides read TGTGCCAGCAGTTACGATCGGGGGGCGGAAAAACTGTTTTTT. It is translated as CASSYDRGAEKLFF. V usage is TRBV6-5 and J usage is TRBJ1-4; D is possibly TRBD1 (6 bases). Germline CDR1 MNHEY, CDR2 SVGAGI. With 2 bases removed from V and 8 bases from J, the gap between germline ends came to 12 bases. CDR3 length equals 14 residues.

This chain connects TRBV7-9 to TRBJ1-2; D unclear. The CDR3 consists of 11 residues. Per the germline V gene, CDR1 is SEHNR and CDR2 is FQNEAQ (reference sequence). The germline V and J ends were trimmed by 4 bases and 6 bases, with 6 bases remaining between them. In DNA form, the CDR3 reads TGTGCCAGCAGCTCCGGGGATGGCTACACCTTC. It encodes CASSSGDGYTF.

In nucleotides, the CDR3 is TGTGCCAGCTCACCGGAGACTTCCCAAGAGACCCAGTACTTC. It codes for CASSPETSQETQYF. V gene TRBV18 combines with J gene TRBJ2-5; D is unresolved. There are 14 residues in the CDR3. Germline V lookup: CDR1 KGHSH, CDR2 LQKENI. Trimming cost V 3 bases and J 1 base, with 9 bases left between them.

J is TRBJ1-2 and V is TRBV10-3; 12 bases fit TRBD1. J lost 4 bases, V lost 6 bases, and 6 bases had no gene match. This CDR3 is 15 amino acids long. Germline V gene sequence: CDR1 ENHRY, CDR2 SYGVKD. In DNA form, the CDR3 reads TGTGCCATCAGGGAGGGACAGGGGGCAAGCTATGGCTACACCTTC. It translates to CAIREGQGASYGYTF.

The V call is TRBV10-2, the J call TRBJ2-7; 9 nucleotides match TRBD1. Germline CDR1 WSHSY, CDR2 SAAADI. The CDR3 covers 14 residues. V was clipped by 6 bases and J by 6 bases; unmatched bases: 9. This CDR3 is CASSEVDRGGEQYF. The CDR3 nucleotides read TGCGCCAGCAGCGAAGTGGACAGGGGAGGCGAGCAGTACTTC.

This clone was detected only a few times. The J gene is TRBJ1-6, the V gene TRBV19, with TRBD1 matching over 8 bases. Germline V gene sequence: CDR1 LNHDA, CDR2 SQIVND (reference sequence). The J segment lost 6 bases and the V segment lost 5 bases, leaving 6 bases of the junction unmatched. The CDR3 is made up of 15 amino acids. The CDR3 bases are TGTGCCAGTAGTTCGGACAGGGAGGGTAATTCACCCCTCCACTTT. It encodes CASSSDREGNSPLHF.

The rearrangement joins TRBV6-4 to TRBJ1-3, with 8 nucleotides matching TRBD1. The CDR3 spans 18 residues. The germline V gene encodes CDR1 MRHNA and CDR2 SNTAGT. The junction had 12 bases not matched to a gene; V was cut back by 5 bases and J by 0 bases. CDR3 residues: CASSTDRANLYSGNTIYF. DNA of the CDR3: TGTGCCAGCAGTACGGACAGGGCCAACCTATACTCTGGAAACACCATATATTTT.

The DNA for the CDR3 is TGCGCCAGCAGCCAAGGAAGGCAGGGTATTACTGAAGCTTTCTTT. Its protein is CASSQGRQGITEAFF. This sequence joins TRBV4-1 and TRBJ1-1, with D perhaps TRBD1 (5 bases). The germline gives CDR1 MGHRA, CDR2 YSYEKL. Trimming cost V 1 base and J 5 bases, with 14 bases left between them. CDR3 length: 15 amino acids.

The chain links TRBV11-2 to TRBJ2-7; 7 positions match TRBD2. The length of the CDR3 is 13 residues. Germline V gene lookup returns CDR1 SGHAT and CDR2 FQNNGV. J lost 1 base, V lost 8 bases, and 5 bases had no gene match. Written as DNA, the CDR3 is TGTGCCAGCGGGGGGAGGGGTTCCTACGAGCAGTACTTC. Protein sequence: CASGGRGSYEQYF.

The chain combines TRBV29-1 with TRBJ2-1, with 12 bases fitting TRBD2. The CDR3 has 12 amino acids. The germline gives CDR1 SQVTM, CDR2 ANQGSEA. CDR3 bases: TGCCAAGGACTAGCGGGGCCCAATGAGCAGTTCTTC. It specifies CQGLAGPNEQFF.

The gene calls are TRBV2 and TRBJ1-5; weak D call: TRBD1 (5 bases). The CDR3 contains 15 residues. With 0 bases removed from V and 7 bases from J, the gap between germline ends came to 13 bases. Germline CDR1 reads SNHLY; CDR2 reads FYNNEI. CDR3 protein: CASSEAGGWKQPQHF. The CDR3 DNA is TGTGCCAGCAGTGAAGCCGGGGGGTGGAAACAGCCCCAGCATTTT.

The chain employs TRBV7-3 and TRBJ2-1, with D possibly being TRBD2 (6 bases). The germline CDR1 and CDR2 sequences are SGHTA and FQGTGA. V was trimmed by 4 bases and J by 8 bases, leaving 12 bases between them. This CDR3 contains 13 residues. The DNA for the CDR3 is TGTGCCAGCAGCTCCGGGACTCCGTATGAGCAGTTCTTC. Amino acid sequence: CASSSGTPYEQFF.

The rearrangement joins TRBV10-3 to TRBJ1-3; 8 bases are a match to TRBD1. V was clipped by 5 bases and J by 0 bases; unmatched bases: 6. Looked up from germline, CDR1 is ENHRY and CDR2 is SYGVKD. The CDR3 is made up of 16 amino acids. The CDR3 region has the DNA TGTGCCATCAGTCCGGGACAGGAGATCTCTGGAAACACCATATATTTT. This encodes CAISPGQEISGNTIYF.

The chain recombines TRBV5-1 with TRBJ1-2; 7 nucleotides agree with TRBD1. Germline-derived CDR1 and CDR2 are SGHRS and YFSETQ. Trimming at V came to 5 bases and at J to 3 bases, leaving 7 bases not matched to a gene. The CDR3 contains 14 residues. In nucleotides, the CDR3 is TGCGCCAGCAGAGCCAGACAGGGCGACTATGGCTACACCTTC. Its protein product is CASRARQGDYGYTF.

Here the CDR3 reads CASSLGGGEFEKLFF. The CDR3 DNA is TGTGCCAGCAGCTTGGGCGGGGGAGAGTTTGAAAAACTGTTTTTT. The chain is built from TRBV5-6 and TRBJ1-4; possibly TRBD1 for D (5 bases). With 0 bases removed from V and 7 bases from J, the gap between germline ends came to 13 bases. CDR3 size: 15 residues. Germline CDR1 reads SGHDT; CDR2 reads YYEEEE.

The rearrangement uses TRBV7-9 and TRBJ1-1; 8 nucleotides agree with TRBD1. The V gene end was trimmed by 0 bases and the J gene end by 10 bases; junction bases not matched to a gene: 10. Germline V gives CDR1 SEHNR, CDR2 FQNEAQ (reference sequence). The CDR3 contains 15 residues. The CDR3 loop reads CASSLASGQGWGAFF. The DNA for the CDR3 is TGTGCCAGCAGCTTAGCGTCAGGACAGGGCTGGGGAGCTTTCTTT.

In its sample, this clone was seen once. The chain carries TRBV19 and TRBJ1-2; D call uncertain. The CDR3 extends over 13 amino acids. Germline values: CDR1 LNHDA, CDR2 SQIVND (reference sequence). V was shortened by 5 bases and J by 8 bases, with 15 bases between the two germline ends. The CDR3 sequence: CASSPRTGDGYTF. The CDR3 DNA reads as TGTGCCAGTAGTCCACGGACTGGCGACGGCTACACCTTC.

The chain uses TRBV6-5 and TRBJ1-2, with 10 bases matching TRBD1. The J segment lost 5 bases and the V segment lost 2 bases, leaving 2 bases of the junction unmatched. Germline-derived CDR1 and CDR2 are MNHEY and SVGAGI. The CDR3 extends over 14 amino acids. The CDR3 sequence is CASSYRTGGYGYTF. CDR3 DNA: TGTGCCAGCAGTTACCGGACAGGGGGGTATGGCTACACCTTC.

The chain combines TRBV18 with TRBJ2-5, with D unclear. V gave up 3 bases and J gave up 5 bases, with 13 bases separating them. This CDR3 is built from 14 residues. Germline V gene sequence: CDR1 KGHSH, CDR2 LQKENI. Written as DNA, the CDR3 is TGTGCCAGCTCACCGGGCGCTTTTAAGGAGACCCAGTACTTC. It translates to CASSPGAFKETQYF.

The chain has TRBV2 and TRBJ2-5; TRBD1 might be the D (6 bases). This CDR3 is 13 amino acids long. V gave up 7 bases and J gave up 2 bases, with 11 bases separating them. The germline V gene has CDR1 SNHLY and CDR2 FYNNEI. CDR3 DNA sequence: TGTGCCAGCACTTTCACAGGGCAAGAGACCCAGTACTTC. This gives the protein CASTFTGQETQYF.

This chain joins TRBV7-2 and TRBJ2-7, with a weak D call TRBD1 (6 bases). CDR1 SGHTA and CDR2 FQGNSA come from the germline V gene. V was trimmed by 3 bases and J by 3 bases, leaving 15 bases between them. This CDR3 has 15 residues. The CDR3 region has the DNA TGTGCCAGCAGCTTTTACCTGGGACACCTCTACGAGCAGTACTTC. It is translated as CASSFYLGHLYEQYF. The full variable domain, with the rest looked up from reference TRBV7-2 and TRBJ2-7, is GAGVSQSPSNKVTEKGKDVELRCDPISGHTALYWYRQSLGQGLEFLIYFQGNSAPDKSGLPSDRFSAERTGGSVSTLTIQRTQQEDSAVYLCASSFYLGHLYEQYFGPGTRLTVT.

V is TRBV2 and J is TRBJ1-5, with TRBD1 matching 9 bases. CDR3 size: 15 residues. The J segment lost 3 bases and the V segment lost 7 bases, leaving 7 bases of the junction unmatched. CDR1 and CDR2 from the germline V gene are SNHLY and FYNNEI. CDR3 sequence: CASIDRGSPNQPQHF. The CDR3 bases are TGTGCCAGCATCGACAGGGGGAGCCCCAATCAGCCCCAGCATTTT.

This chain links TRBV6-5 with TRBJ1-1; D is uncertain. This CDR3 spans 13 amino acids. The germline V gene has CDR1 MNHEY and CDR2 SVGAGI. V shed 6 bases and J shed 4 bases, with 12 bases lying between them. The CDR3 DNA sequence: TGTGCCAGCAGCTCCCCGAGGGTCACTGAAGCTTTCTTT. This sequence encodes CASSSPRVTEAFF.

V usage is TRBV7-2 and J usage is TRBJ2-7, with 7 bases identical to TRBD2. V gave up 5 bases and J gave up 7 bases; unmatched junction bases: 8. CDR1 and CDR2 from the germline V gene are SGHTA and FQGNSA. The CDR3 length is 13 residues. This chain's CDR3 is CASSPRLGLEQYF. Here the CDR3 DNA reads TGTGCCAGCAGCCCTCGGCTGGGACTAGAGCAGTACTTC.

This chain uses TRBV6-2 or TRBV6-3 with TRBJ2-5; 9 nucleotides match TRBD1. The length of the CDR3 is 15 residues. CDR1 and CDR2 from the germline V gene are MNHEY and SVGEGT. The V segment lost 3 bases and the J segment 5 bases; nucleotides outside the gene matches: 7. CDR3: CASSYGQGPRETQYF. CDR3 coding DNA: TGTGCCAGCAGTTATGGACAGGGGCCCAGGGAGACCCAGTACTTC.

The rearrangement uses TRBV7-2 and TRBJ2-3, with D possibly TRBD2 on 6 matching bases. Germline V gives CDR1 SGHTA, CDR2 FQGNSA. The V end was cut by 1 base, the J end by 1 base, with 18 bases between. The length of the CDR3 is 18 residues. This CDR3 is CASSLVPRRASGTDTQYF. The CDR3 region has the DNA TGTGCCAGCAGCTTAGTACCTCGGAGGGCCTCGGGCACAGATACGCAGTATTTT.

The rearrangement joins TRBV6-6 to TRBJ2-2; 7 nucleotides line up with TRBD1. The CDR3 is made up of 15 amino acids. Germline CDR1 and CDR2: MNHNY and SVGAGI (reference sequence). V shed 2 bases and J 5 bases; nucleotides not matched to a gene: 5. CDR3: CASSYAARGTGELFF. For the CDR3, the DNA is TGTGCCAGCAGTTACGCCGCCAGGGGGACCGGGGAGCTGTTTTTT.

The rearrangement links TRBV7-9 to TRBJ2-5, with 10 positions matching TRBD2. Germline trimming cut 3 bases from V and 2 bases from J; bases unmatched to any gene: 3. Germline-derived CDR1 and CDR2 are SEHNR and FQNEAQ (reference sequence). The CDR3 extends over 15 amino acids. CDR3 DNA sequence: TGTGCCAGCAGCTTTGGACTAGCGGCGCAAGAGACCCAGTACTTC. This encodes CASSFGLAAQETQYF.

The chain uses TRBV5-1 and TRBJ1-5; D is unresolved. Between the trimmed V and J ends, which lost 0 bases and 5 bases, there was a span of 15 bases. The CDR3 totals 16 residues. CDR1 and CDR2 from the germline V gene are SGHRS and YFSETQ. The DNA of the CDR3 is TGCGCCAGCAGCTTGGGGCCAGGACGGGAACATCAGCCCCAGCATTTT. It translates to CASSLGPGREHQPQHF.